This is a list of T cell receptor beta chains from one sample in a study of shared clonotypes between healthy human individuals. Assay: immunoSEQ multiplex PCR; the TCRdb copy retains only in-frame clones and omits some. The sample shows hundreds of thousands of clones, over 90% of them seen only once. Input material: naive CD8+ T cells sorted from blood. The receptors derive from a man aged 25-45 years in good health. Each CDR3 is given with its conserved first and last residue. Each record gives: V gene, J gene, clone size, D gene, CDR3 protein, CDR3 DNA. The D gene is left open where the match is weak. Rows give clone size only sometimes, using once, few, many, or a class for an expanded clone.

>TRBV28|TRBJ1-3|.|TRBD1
CATYRGYSSGNTIYF
TGTGCCACCTACAGGGGCTACAGCTCTGGAAACACCATATATTTT
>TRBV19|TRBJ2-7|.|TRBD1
CASSTGDRDEQYF
TGTGCCAGTAGTACCGGGGACAGGGACGAGCAGTACTTC
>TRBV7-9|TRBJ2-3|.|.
CASSPRDFTDTQYF
TGTGCCAGCAGCCCAAGGGACTTTACAGATACGCAGTATTTT
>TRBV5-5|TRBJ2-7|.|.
CASSPRWGTSYEQYF
TGTGCCAGCAGCCCACGATGGGGAACCTCCTACGAGCAGTACTTC
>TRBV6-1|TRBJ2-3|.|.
CASSEFAVGDTDTQYF
TGTGCCAGCAGTGAATTTGCAGTCGGCGACACAGATACGCAGTATTTT
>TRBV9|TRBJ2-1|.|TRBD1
CASSDGTGAGLSNEQFF
TGTGCCAGCAGCGACGGGACAGGGGCGGGACTGTCAAATGAGCAGTTCTTC
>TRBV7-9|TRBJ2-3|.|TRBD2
CASSHTSSGSRTQYF
TGTGCCAGCAGTCATACCTCCAGCGGGAGTCGAACGCAGTATTTT
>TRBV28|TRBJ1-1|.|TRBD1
CASSIQGQGMVSGTEAFF
TGTGCCAGCAGTATTCAGGGACAGGGAATGGTGTCAGGGACTGAAGCTTTCTTT
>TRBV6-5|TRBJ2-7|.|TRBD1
CASSRGQGKYEQYF
TGTGCCAGCAGTAGAGGACAGGGGAAGTACGAGCAGTACTTC
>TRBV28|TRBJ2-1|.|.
CASGGSGNEQFF
TGTGCCAGCGGAGGAAGCGGCAATGAGCAGTTCTTC
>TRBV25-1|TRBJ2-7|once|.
CASKTGSEQYF
TGTGCCAGCAAAACAGGGAGCGAGCAGTACTTC
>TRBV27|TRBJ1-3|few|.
CASSGGYSGNTIYF
TGTGCCAGCAGTGGGGGATACTCTGGAAACACCATATATTTT
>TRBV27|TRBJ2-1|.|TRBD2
CASSGLAGGHYNEQFF
TGTGCCAGCAGCGGACTAGCGGGAGGACATTACAATGAGCAGTTCTTC
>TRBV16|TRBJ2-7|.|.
CASSPMGDEQYF
TGTGCCAGCAGCCCCATGGGCGACGAGCAGTACTTC
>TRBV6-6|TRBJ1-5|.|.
CASSYSPGESNQPQHF
TGTGCCAGCAGTTACTCTCCCGGGGAGAGCAATCAGCCCCAGCATTTT
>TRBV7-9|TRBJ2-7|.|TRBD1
CASSHPGQGTDEQYF
TGTGCCAGCAGCCATCCGGGACAGGGGACGGACGAGCAGTACTTC
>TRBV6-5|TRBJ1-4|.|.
CATGVANEKLFF
TGTGCCACAGGGGTGGCTAATGAAAAACTGTTTTTT
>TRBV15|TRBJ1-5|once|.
CATSTGTVNQPQHF
TGTGCCACCAGCACCGGGACCGTGAATCAGCCCCAGCATTTT
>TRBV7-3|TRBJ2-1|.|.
CASSSTGDRKFF
TGTGCCAGCAGCTCAACCGGGGATCGGAAGTTCTTC
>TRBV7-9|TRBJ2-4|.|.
CASSLEAGRPKNIQYF
TGTGCCAGCAGCTTAGAGGCAGGACGGCCCAAAAACATTCAGTACTTC
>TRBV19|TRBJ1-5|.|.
CASSTQGDQPQHF
TGTGCCAGTAGTACACAGGGAGATCAGCCCCAGCATTTT
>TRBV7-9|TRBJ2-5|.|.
CASSSRTGPTETQYF
TGTGCCAGCAGCTCTAGAACAGGTCCTACGGAGACCCAGTACTTC
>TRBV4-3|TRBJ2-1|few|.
CASSPTSSPYNEQFF
TGCGCCAGCAGCCCAACTAGTTCGCCCTACAATGAGCAGTTCTTC
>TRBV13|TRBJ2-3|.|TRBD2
CASSSTSGSSDTQYF
TGTGCCAGCAGCTCGACTAGCGGGAGCTCAGATACGCAGTATTTT
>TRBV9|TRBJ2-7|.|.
CASSVGRVPYEQYF
TGTGCCAGCAGCGTAGGCCGGGTTCCCTACGAGCAGTACTTC
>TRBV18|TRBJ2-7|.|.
CANSPDRRRSGSKGSYEQYF
TGTGCCAACTCACCAGATAGGAGGAGGAGTGGGAGCAAAGGGTCCTACGAGCAGTACTTC
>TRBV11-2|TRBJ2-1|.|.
CASSRRTDAYNEQFF
TGTGCCAGCAGCCGTCGAACCGATGCCTACAATGAGCAGTTCTTC
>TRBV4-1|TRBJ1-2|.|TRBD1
CASSQAGTGDGYTF
TGCGCCAGCAGCCAAGCCGGGACAGGTGATGGCTACACCTTC
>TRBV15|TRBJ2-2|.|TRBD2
CATSRLAGEVGELFF
TGTGCCACCAGCAGACTAGCGGGAGAGGTCGGGGAGCTGTTTTTT
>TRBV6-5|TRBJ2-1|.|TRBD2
CAIPVSGRTYNEQFF
TGTGCGATACCAGTTAGCGGGAGGACTTACAATGAGCAGTTCTTC
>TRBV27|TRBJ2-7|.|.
CASSLRAGPYVEQYF
TGTGCCAGCAGTTTAAGGGCGGGGCCCTACGTAGAGCAGTACTTC
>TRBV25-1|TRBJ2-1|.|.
CASSAQGLASDEQFF
TGTGCCAGCAGTGCCCAGGGCCTAGCCTCCGATGAGCAGTTCTTC
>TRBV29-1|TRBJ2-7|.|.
CSVEGFGGRYEQYF
TGCAGCGTTGAGGGTTTCGGGGGCAGGTACGAGCAGTACTTC
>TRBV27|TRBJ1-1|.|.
CASSLGAEAFF
TGTGCCAGCAGTTTGGGGGCTGAAGCTTTCTTT
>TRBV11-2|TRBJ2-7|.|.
CASSLDPGSLYEQYF
TGTGCCAGCAGCTTAGATCCTGGAAGTCTATACGAGCAGTACTTC
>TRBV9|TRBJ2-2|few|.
CASSVEGGELFF
TGTGCCAGCAGCGTAGAAGGCGGGGAGCTGTTTTTT
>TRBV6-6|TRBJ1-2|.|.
CASSYSNHPPGGYTF
TGTGCCAGCAGTTACTCCAACCATCCGCCGGGTGGCTACACCTTC